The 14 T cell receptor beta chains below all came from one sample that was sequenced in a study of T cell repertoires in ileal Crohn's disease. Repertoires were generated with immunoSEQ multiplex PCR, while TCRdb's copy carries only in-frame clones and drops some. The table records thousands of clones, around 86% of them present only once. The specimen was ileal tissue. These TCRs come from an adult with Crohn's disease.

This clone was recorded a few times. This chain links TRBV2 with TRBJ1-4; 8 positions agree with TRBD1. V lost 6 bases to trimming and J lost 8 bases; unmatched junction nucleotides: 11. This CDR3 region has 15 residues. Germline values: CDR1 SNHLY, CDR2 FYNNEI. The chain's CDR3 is CASSGQGGNREKLFF. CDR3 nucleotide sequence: TGTGCCAGCAGCGGACAGGGCGGGAACCGAGAAAAACTGTTTTTT.

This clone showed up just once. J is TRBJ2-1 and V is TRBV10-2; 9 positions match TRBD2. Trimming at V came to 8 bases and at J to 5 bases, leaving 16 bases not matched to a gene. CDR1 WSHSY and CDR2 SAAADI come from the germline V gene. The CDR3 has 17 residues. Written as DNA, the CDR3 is TGCGCCAGCGCACGGTCCCGAGGTAGCGGGGGAAACAATGAGCAGTTCTTC. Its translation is CASARSRGSGGNNEQFF.

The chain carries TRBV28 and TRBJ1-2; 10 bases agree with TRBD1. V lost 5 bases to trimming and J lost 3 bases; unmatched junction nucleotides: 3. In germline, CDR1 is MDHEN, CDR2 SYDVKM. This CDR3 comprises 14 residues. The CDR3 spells CASSGTGEDYGYTF. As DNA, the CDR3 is TGTGCCAGCAGTGGGACAGGGGAGGACTATGGCTACACCTTC.

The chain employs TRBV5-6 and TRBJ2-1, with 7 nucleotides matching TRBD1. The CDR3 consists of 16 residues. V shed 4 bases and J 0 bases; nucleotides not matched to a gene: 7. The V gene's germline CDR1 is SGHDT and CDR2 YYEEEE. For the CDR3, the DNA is TGTGCCAGCAGCGTAGGCCCAGGGGGCTCCTACAATGAGCAGTTCTTC. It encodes CASSVGPGGSYNEQFF. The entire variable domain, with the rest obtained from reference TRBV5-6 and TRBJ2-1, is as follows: DAGVTQSPTHLIKTRGQQVTLRCSPKSGHDTVSWYQQALGQGPQFIFQYYEEEERQRGNFPDRFSGHQFPNYSSELNVNALLLGDSALYLCASSVGPGGSYNEQFFGPGTRLTVL.

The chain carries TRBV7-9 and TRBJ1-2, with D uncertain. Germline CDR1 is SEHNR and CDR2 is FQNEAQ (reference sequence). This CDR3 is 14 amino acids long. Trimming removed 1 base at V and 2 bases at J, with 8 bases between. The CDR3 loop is CASSLGQANYGYTF. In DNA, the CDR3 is TGTGCCAGCAGCTTAGGCCAGGCAAACTATGGCTACACCTTC.

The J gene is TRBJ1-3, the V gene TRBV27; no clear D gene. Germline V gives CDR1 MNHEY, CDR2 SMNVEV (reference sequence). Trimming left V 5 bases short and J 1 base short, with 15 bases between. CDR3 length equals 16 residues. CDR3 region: CASSPFGSASGNTIYF. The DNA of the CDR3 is TGTGCCAGCAGTCCTTTCGGGTCAGCTTCTGGAAACACCATATATTTT.

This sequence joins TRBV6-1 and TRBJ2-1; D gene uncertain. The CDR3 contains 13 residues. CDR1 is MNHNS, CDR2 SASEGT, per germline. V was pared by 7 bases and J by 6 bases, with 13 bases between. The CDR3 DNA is TGTGCCAGCACTACAATTTCCGTCAATGAGCAGTTCTTC. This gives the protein CASTTISVNEQFF.

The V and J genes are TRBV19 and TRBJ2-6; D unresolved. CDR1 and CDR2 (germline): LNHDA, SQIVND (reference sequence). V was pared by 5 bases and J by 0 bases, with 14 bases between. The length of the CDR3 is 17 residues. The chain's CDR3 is CASSWHNPASGANVLTF. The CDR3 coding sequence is TGTGCCAGTAGTTGGCACAATCCCGCCTCTGGGGCCAACGTCCTGACTTTC.

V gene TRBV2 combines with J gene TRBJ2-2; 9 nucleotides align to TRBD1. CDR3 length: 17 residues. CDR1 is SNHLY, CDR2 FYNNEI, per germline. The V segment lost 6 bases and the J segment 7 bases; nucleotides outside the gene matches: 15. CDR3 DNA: TGTGCCAGCAGCCAACGGACGGGACAGGGTTACGGCGGGGAGCTGTTTTTT. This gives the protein CASSQRTGQGYGGELFF.

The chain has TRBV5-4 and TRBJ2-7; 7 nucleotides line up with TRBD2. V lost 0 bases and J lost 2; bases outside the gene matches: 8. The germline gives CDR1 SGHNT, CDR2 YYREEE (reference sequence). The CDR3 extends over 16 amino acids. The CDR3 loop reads CASSLDTSAAAYEQYF. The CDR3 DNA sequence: TGTGCCAGCAGCTTGGATACTAGCGCAGCGGCCTACGAGCAGTACTTC.

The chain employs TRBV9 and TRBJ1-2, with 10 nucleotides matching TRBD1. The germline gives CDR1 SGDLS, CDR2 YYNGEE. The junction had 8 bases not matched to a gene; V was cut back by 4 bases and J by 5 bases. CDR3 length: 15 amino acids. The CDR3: CASSPRGTGVYGYTF. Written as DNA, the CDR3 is TGTGCCAGCAGCCCGAGGGGGACAGGGGTGTATGGCTACACCTTC. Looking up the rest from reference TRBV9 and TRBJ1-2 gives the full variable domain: DSGVTQTPKHLITATGQRVTLRCSPRSGDLSVYWYQQSLDQGLQFLIQYYNGEERAKGNILERFSAQQFPDLHSELNLSSLELGDSALYFCASSPRGTGVYGYTFGSGTRLTVV.

The CDR3 region has the DNA TGTGCCAGTAGTCCACGGACAGACTACCATAACTATGGCTACACCTTC. Protein: CASSPRTDYHNYGYTF. V and J are TRBV19 and TRBJ1-2; D possibly corresponds to TRBD1 (6 bases). V was trimmed by 5 bases and J by 1 base, leaving 17 bases between them. The CDR3 runs 16 residues. CDR1 and CDR2 from the germline V gene are LNHDA and SQIVND (reference sequence).

The CDR3 DNA reads TGTGCCAGTAGTATAAACCATGGCGATGGCTACACCTTC. Translated: CASSINHGDGYTF. J is TRBJ1-2 and V is TRBV19; D is uncertain. Germline CDR1 reads LNHDA; CDR2 reads SQIVND (reference sequence). The CDR3 totals 13 residues. V was shortened by 2 bases and J by 6 bases, with 10 bases between the two germline ends. Full variable domain (rest looked up from reference TRBV19 and TRBJ1-2): DGGITQSPKYLFRKEGQNVTLSCEQNLNHDAMYWYRQDPGQGLRLIYYSQIVNDFQKGDIAEGYSVSREKKESFPLTVTSAQKNPTAFYLCASSINHGDGYTFGSGTRLTVV.

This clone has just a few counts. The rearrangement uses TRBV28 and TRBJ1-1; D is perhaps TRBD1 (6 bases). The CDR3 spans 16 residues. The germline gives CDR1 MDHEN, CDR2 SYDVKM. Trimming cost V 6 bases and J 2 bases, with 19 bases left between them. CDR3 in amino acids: CASRAPQGLGNTEAFF. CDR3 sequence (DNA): TGTGCCAGCAGGGCCCCTCAGGGGTTAGGAAACACTGAAGCTTTCTTT.